The T cell receptor beta chain under discussion was sequenced for a study of blood T cell repertoires in COVID-19 (dated by TCRdb to about 2020). At the level of the whole study: The collaborator samples originated in the United States, Italy and Spain and spanned the acute and convalescent phases of COVID-19. The prospective study material was composed of cDNA or gDNA derived from T cells, B-cell-depleted T cells, or PBMCs. Subjects who had been exposed to COVID-19, were actively infected with it, or had recovered from it provided the deeply sampled blood TCRbeta repertoires that made up the dataset. A freely available public database, intended as a resource for researchers studying the immune response to SARS-CoV-2, is where the repertoires were released. The samples were drawn from the first 160 participants of the ongoing ImmuneRACE study and from 1,254 subjects provided by 6 global collaborators. Sample metadata almost always included a de-identified subject ID, COVID-19 status, age in years and sex. Where available, HLA class I and class II types were obtained from metadata supplied by the sample provider rather than from assay-based typing.

Overall results and qualifications from the work: The amount of clinical and demographic metadata varied by source and participant and was provided uncurated.

The immunoSEQ Assay, a bias-controlled multiplex PCR, was used to amplify TCRbeta CDR3 regions from genomic DNA. As for the authors' bioinformatics: The number of nucleated cells in each sample was estimated by amplification of reference gene primers within the assay. To quantify the absolute abundance of each unique TCRbeta CDR3 rearrangement, sequence reads were collapsed and filtered. For each sample, productive Simpson clonality was calculated as the square root of Simpson's diversity index across productive rearrangements. TCRdb re-hosts the immuneACCESS table, in-frame sequences only. Its copies lack some clones; in the studies checked, an unresolved V gene accounts for under half of them, and the cause for the rest is not known. That table is the source of V, J and clone size, and D and trimming were worked out from the DNA. This sample holds about 76,000 clones; approximately 84% were observed only once. Approximately 11% of the sample goes to the ten largest clones.

Via the germline V gene (reference sequence), CDR1 is LNHDA and CDR2 SQIVND. Measured from the cysteine to the phenylalanine, the CDR3 is 16 residues long. CDR3 DNA is the only sequence kept; it has 48 bases, read in frame from the first base. Trimming accounts for 6 bases at V and 3 bases at J, while the number of junction bases matched to no gene is 12. On this clone: Its target antigen remains unknown. There are no base qualities to consult, and no much larger clone falls within one base.

One collaborating source in Seattle enrolled patients while the patients were actively infected and followed the patients over time throughout the course of disease. Whole blood was collected in K2EDTA tubes by collaborating institutions according to the institutions' own protocols. For TCRbeta analysis, collaborator samples were shipped as frozen whole blood, as isolated PBMCs, or as DNA extracted from either sample type. The chain employs TRBV19 and TRBJ1-2, and TRBD1 matches 8 of the central bases. This TCR came from a man in his sixties with COVID-19, enrolled during active disease. The sample was peripheral blood. The DNA sequence is given as TGTGCCAGTAGCCCAATGGGGGACAGGCGCGACTATGGCTACACCTTC. The encoded protein is CASSPMGDRRDYGYTF.